Shown below are 13 T cell receptor beta chains from a single sample sequenced in a study of cytomegalovirus exposure and HLA in healthy donors. Sequencing was performed with immunoSEQ multiplex PCR; in TCRdb, only in-frame clones are kept and a portion is missing. This table holds roughly 300,000 clones, 75% to 90% found once. Material: PBMCs. All receptors come from a woman between 18 and 30 years old in good health and CMV-seronegative.

This chain connects TRBV29-1 to TRBJ2-7; TRBD2 agrees at 11 bases. The CDR3 totals 15 residues. J lost 4 bases, V lost 0 bases, and 5 bases had no gene match. Germline V gives CDR1 SQVTM, CDR2 ANQGSEA. The CDR3 region is CSVEDEASGRYEQYF. The DNA of the CDR3 is TGCAGCGTTGAAGATGAAGCTAGCGGGAGGTACGAGCAGTACTTC.

The chain is built from TRBV5-1 and TRBJ2-7; TRBD2 might be the D (6 bases). The germline V and J ends were trimmed by 2 bases and 5 bases, with 20 bases remaining between them. This CDR3 contains 16 residues. From germline, CDR1 is SGHRS and CDR2 YFSETQ. The CDR3 loop is CASSLLGRETRHEQYF. The CDR3 nucleotides are TGCGCCAGCAGCTTATTGGGCCGGGAGACCAGGCACGAGCAGTACTTC.

This clone has a handful of counts. This sequence joins TRBV19 and TRBJ1-1; the D gene is possibly TRBD1 (6 bases). V was cut by 7 bases and J by 5 bases, with 14 bases left in between. Germline CDR1 is LNHDA and CDR2 is SQIVND (reference sequence). CDR3 length equals 13 residues. The CDR3: CASTRPDSTEAFF. DNA of the CDR3: TGTGCCAGTACGCGTCCGGACAGTACTGAAGCTTTCTTT.

This clone was picked up one time. The V and J genes are TRBV30 and TRBJ1-1; maybe TRBD1 (6 bases). Germline CDR1 reads GTSNPN; CDR2 reads SVGIG (reference sequence). The CDR3 consists of 15 residues. Between the trimmed V and J ends, which lost 0 bases and 1 base, there was a span of 12 bases. CDR3 protein: CAWSVGAGENTEAFF. Here the CDR3 DNA reads TGTGCCTGGAGTGTAGGGGCAGGGGAGAACACTGAAGCTTTCTTT.

This clone is a singleton in its sample. V usage is TRBV5-6 and J usage is TRBJ1-2; TRBD1 might be the D (5 bases). This CDR3 spans 15 amino acids. Germline lookup yields CDR1 SGHDT and CDR2 YYEEEE. V gave up 3 bases and J gave up 5 bases, with 17 bases separating them. The chain's CDR3 is CASSWGPGEGYGYTF. DNA of the CDR3: TGTGCCAGCAGCTGGGGCCCCGGGGAGGGGTATGGCTACACCTTC.

V is TRBV19 and J is TRBJ2-1, with D maybe TRBD2 (6 bases). V was trimmed by 5 bases and J by 5 bases, leaving 16 bases between them. The CDR3 sequence is 15 residues long. CDR1 and CDR2 from the germline V gene are LNHDA and SQIVND (reference sequence). The CDR3 nucleotides are TGTGCCAGTAGTCCCTGGGAAGGAGGGAACAATGAGCAGTTCTTC. Protein: CASSPWEGGNNEQFF.

The CDR3 region is CASSVGQGRANYGYTF. CDR3 DNA: TGTGCCAGCAGTGTGGGACAGGGGAGAGCTAACTATGGCTACACCTTC. The chain employs TRBV27 and TRBJ1-2; 10 nucleotides agree with TRBD1. The CDR3 extends over 16 amino acids. The germline CDR1 and CDR2 sequences are MNHEY and SMNVEV (reference sequence). J lost 0 bases, V lost 5 bases, and 6 bases had no gene match.

The V and J genes are TRBV29-1 and TRBJ2-3; 7 nucleotides match TRBD2. Germline lookup yields CDR1 SQVTM and CDR2 ANQGSEA. J gave up 2 bases and V 5 bases, and 13 bases lay outside the gene matches. CDR3 size: 16 residues. The CDR3 DNA follows: TGCAGCGTTCAATATACGGCTAGCGGCTACACAGATACGCAGTATTTT. Amino acids: CSVQYTASGYTDTQYF.

The V call is TRBV12-5, the J call TRBJ1-2, with D unclear. This CDR3 region has 13 residues. CDR1 LGHNT and CDR2 FRNRAP come from the germline V gene. Trimming pared 6 bases from V and 2 bases from J, leaving 10 bases between. The CDR3 sequence is CASGSRENYGYTF. As DNA, the CDR3 is TGTGCTAGTGGAAGTCGAGAAAACTATGGCTACACCTTC.

This clone occurred a few times. The chain employs TRBV19 and TRBJ1-2; 8 bases fit TRBD1. This CDR3 spans 12 amino acids. Germline CDR1 LNHDA, CDR2 SQIVND (reference sequence). V shed 9 bases, J shed 7 bases, and the junction held 7 bases outside the gene matches. CDR3 coding DNA: TGTGCCAGCCGGAACAGGGGGAGTGGCTACACCTTC. It codes for CASRNRGSGYTF. Filled out from reference TRBV19 and TRBJ1-2, the complete variable domain reads DGGITQSPKYLFRKEGQNVTLSCEQNLNHDAMYWYRQDPGQGLRLIYYSQIVNDFQKGDIAEGYSVSREKKESFPLTVTSAQKNPTAFYLCASRNRGSGYTFGSGTRLTVV.

The chain employs TRBV28 and TRBJ1-1, with D hard to call. The CDR3 totals 15 residues. Trimming left V 2 bases short and J 4 bases short, with 14 bases between. CDR1 and CDR2 (germline): MDHEN, SYDVKM. CDR3: CASSLPQVTGTEAFF. CDR3 sequence (DNA): TGTGCCAGCAGTTTACCCCAGGTTACTGGCACTGAAGCTTTCTTT.

The V gene is TRBV28, the J gene TRBJ2-1; D may be TRBD2 (6 bases). The V end lost 8 bases, the J end lost 4 bases, and 36 bases lay between the germline ends. This CDR3 comprises 21 residues. Germline V lookup: CDR1 MDHEN, CDR2 SYDVKM. The CDR3 loop is CASGSHSLATRAGTVYNEQFF. The CDR3 nucleotides are TGTGCCAGCGGCTCTCACTCACTAGCCACGAGGGCCGGAACCGTTTACAATGAGCAGTTCTTC.

V and J are TRBV11-3 and TRBJ2-3; a weak D match, TRBD1 (7 bases). This CDR3 is 16 amino acids long. CDR1 SGHNT and CDR2 YENEEA come from the germline V gene. Trimming left V 5 bases short and J 0 bases short, with 15 bases between. CDR3 DNA: TGTGCCAGCAGCCCCGGTCAGGGGGGAAGCACAGATACGCAGTATTTT. This gives the protein CASSPGQGGSTDTQYF.